Many counts were recorded for the clone carrying this T cell receptor (beta chain). Its antigen is not identified. This sample stems from a study of T cell repertoires in cytomegalovirus infection. At the level of the study: Indications came from public TCR beta signatures; they pointed to CMV infection and to a matching HLA type. The study, taken as a whole, reports: The study identified carriers of CMV plus the relevant HLA from cumulative public TCR beta family frequency. HLA-C-restricted, CMV-specific TCR beta clonotypes were dominant ex vivo.

TCRdb itself ran the reads through MiXCR, one entry per CDR3 protein. The repertoire holds 500,000 or so distinct CDR3 sequences, with more than 15% as singletons. This CDR3 comprises 15 residues. V was pared by 7 bases and J by 5 bases, with 21 bases between. Germline V gene lookup returns CDR1 MNHEY and CDR2 SVGEGT. The sequenced sample was CD8+ T cells from PBMCs. The chain couples TRBV6-2 or TRBV6-3 to TRBJ2-7; D ambiguous. The receptor was isolated from a human donor in good health (CMV status not recorded). Some clones in this sample may be carry-over from other donors' samples. The CDR3 loop reads CASTKFLSDSDEQYF. The CDR3 coding sequence is TGTGCCAGCACCAAGTTCCTTTCCGATTCCGACGAGCAGTACTTC.